This T cell receptor beta chain was observed in a study of control samples from healthy donors and cancer patients. The germline CDR1 and CDR2 sequences are SGHRS and YFSETQ. The V gene lost 0 bases and the J gene lost 4 bases, with 10 bases spanning the gap. CDR3 length: 14 residues. Sequencing used immunoSEQ multiplex PCR; TCRdb keeps in-frame clones, though not all of them. The sample lists about 160,000 clones, about 94% occurring once. The sample comprised blood. The receptor comes from a woman in her 40s in good health. The chain combines TRBV5-1 with TRBJ1-1; no clear D gene. CDR3 coding DNA: TGCGCCAGCAGCTTGGTTGGGTTGAGCACTGAAGCTTTCTTT. This translates into CASSLVGLSTEAFF.